This T cell receptor beta chain was profiled in a study of monozygotic twins with inflammatory bowel disease. The length of the CDR3 is 15 residues. Germline loops: CDR1 LGHNA, CDR2 YSLEER. UMIs incorporating a 6-nucleotide sample barcode were appended by means of template switching. Reanalyzing the 5' RACE reads, TCRdb keeps one entry per CDR3 protein, without DNA. The sample table includes about 420,000 distinct CDR3 sequences. Remarks on this clonotype: The antigen remains unidentified.

Sampling involved one blood draw (roughly 2.4 ml) for every donor. Whole-study findings and limits: Clonotype overlap with others was lower in IBD patients than in healthy twins, a difference that was greatest with disease activity. The study found lower TCRbeta diversity (inverse Simpson) in IBD patients than in healthy co-twins.

The rearrangement uses TRBV4-3 and TRBJ1-5; TCRdb's D call of TRBD1 is untestable without DNA. Sequencing was performed on blood. This TCR was recovered from a human donor with ulcerative colitis or Crohn's disease, or a healthy co-twin of an affected twin (not recorded which). CDR3 loop: CASSQDRGKGQPQHF.